This T cell receptor (beta chain) was sequenced for a study of blood T cell repertoires in COVID-19. Across the whole study: Sample material is recorded as cDNA or gDNA derived from T cells, B-cell-depleted T cells, or PBMCs.

Study processing details: Counts of nucleated cells, estimated from reference gene primer amplification, were obtained. Repertoires were generated with immunoSEQ multiplex PCR, while TCRdb's copy carries only in-frame clones and drops some. V and J calls and clone size are copied from that table; D and trimming were computed from the DNA. The table lists 150,000 to 200,000 clones, 85% of them singletons, with roughly 0.91% in the top ten. The CDR3 extends over 13 amino acids. J gave up 1 base and V 10 bases, and 5 bases lay outside the gene matches. Germline V lookup: CDR1 MDHEN, CDR2 SYDVKM. Followed over time, Seattle patients had been enrolled while infection was active.

The sequenced material came from peripheral blood. This receptor was obtained from a man aged 55-75 years with COVID-19, enrolled during active disease. The rearrangement links TRBV28 to TRBJ1-1; 8 bases are shared with TRBD1. The CDR3 is CATLTGANTEAFF. CDR3 in DNA: TGTGCCACCCTGACAGGGGCGAACACTGAAGCTTTCTTT.